This T cell receptor beta chain was retrieved from a study of T cell repertoires in cytomegalovirus infection. Germline V gene lookup returns CDR1 MNHEY and CDR2 SVGEGT. The V gene lost 7 bases and the J gene lost 0 bases, with 10 bases spanning the gap. The CDR3 runs 13 residues. TCRdb re-analysed the reads in MiXCR, keeping a single row per CDR3 protein. The profile shows about 740,000 distinct CDR3 sequences, about 33% of them singletons. This clonotype was counted between two and nine times. Antigen: not known. The chain carries TRBV6-2 or TRBV6-3 and TRBJ2-7; perhaps TRBD2 as D (5 bases). The sequencing used cultured PBMCs, collected from culture after CMV antigen stimulation. The TCR was taken from a human donor in good health (CMV status not recorded). Some clones in this sample may be carry-over from other donors' samples. The CDR3: CASKRTDSYEQYF. In DNA form, the CDR3 reads TGTGCCAGCAAACGGACTGACTCCTACGAGCAGTACTTC.